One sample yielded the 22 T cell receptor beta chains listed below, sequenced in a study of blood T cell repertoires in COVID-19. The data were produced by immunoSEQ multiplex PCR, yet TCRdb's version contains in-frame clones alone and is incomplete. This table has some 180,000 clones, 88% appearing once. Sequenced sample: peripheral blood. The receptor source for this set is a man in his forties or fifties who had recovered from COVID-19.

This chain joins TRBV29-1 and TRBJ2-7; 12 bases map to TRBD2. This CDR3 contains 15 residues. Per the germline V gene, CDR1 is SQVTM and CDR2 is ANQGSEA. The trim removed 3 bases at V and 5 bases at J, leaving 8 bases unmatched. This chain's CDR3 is CSVEALAGGRNEQYF. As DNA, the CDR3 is TGCAGCGTTGAGGCCCTAGCGGGAGGGCGGAACGAGCAGTACTTC.

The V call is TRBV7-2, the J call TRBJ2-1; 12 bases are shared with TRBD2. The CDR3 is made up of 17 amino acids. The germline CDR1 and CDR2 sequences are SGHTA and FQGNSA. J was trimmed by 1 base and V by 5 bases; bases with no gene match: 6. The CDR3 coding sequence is TGTGCCAGCAGCCCTCGGACTAGCGGGGCTTCCTACAATGAGCAGTTCTTC. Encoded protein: CASSPRTSGASYNEQFF.

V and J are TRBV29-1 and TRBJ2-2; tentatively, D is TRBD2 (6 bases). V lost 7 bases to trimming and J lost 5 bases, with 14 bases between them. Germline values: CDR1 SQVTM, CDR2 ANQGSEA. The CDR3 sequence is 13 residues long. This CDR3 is CSASVGGTGELFF. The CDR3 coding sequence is TGCAGCGCCTCGGTCGGGGGAACCGGGGAGCTGTTTTTT.

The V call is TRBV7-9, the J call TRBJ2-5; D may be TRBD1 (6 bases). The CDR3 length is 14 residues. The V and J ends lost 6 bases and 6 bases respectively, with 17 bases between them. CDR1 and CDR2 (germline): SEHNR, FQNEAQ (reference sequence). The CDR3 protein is CASSYQGNRKTQYF. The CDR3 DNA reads TGTGCCAGCAGTTACCAGGGGAATCGAAAGACCCAGTACTTC.

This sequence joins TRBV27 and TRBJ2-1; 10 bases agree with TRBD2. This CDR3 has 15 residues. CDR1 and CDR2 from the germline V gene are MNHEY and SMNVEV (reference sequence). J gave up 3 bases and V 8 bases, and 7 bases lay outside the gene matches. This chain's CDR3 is CASVGLAGVYNEQFF. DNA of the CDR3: TGTGCCAGCGTGGGGCTAGCGGGGGTCTACAATGAGCAGTTCTTC.

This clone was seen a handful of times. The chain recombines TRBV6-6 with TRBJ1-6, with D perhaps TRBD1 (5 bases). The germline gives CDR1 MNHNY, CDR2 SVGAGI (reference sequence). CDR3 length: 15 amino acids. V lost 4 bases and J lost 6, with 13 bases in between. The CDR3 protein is CASSSQGLRNSPLHF. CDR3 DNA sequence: TGTGCCAGCAGTTCCCAGGGCCTGCGTAATTCACCCCTCCACTTT.

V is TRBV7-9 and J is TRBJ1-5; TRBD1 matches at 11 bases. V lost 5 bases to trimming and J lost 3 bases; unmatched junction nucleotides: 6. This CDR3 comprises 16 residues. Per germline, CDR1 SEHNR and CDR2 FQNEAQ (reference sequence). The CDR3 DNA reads TGTGCCAGCAGCCAAGGACAGGGGGCCTTCAATCAGCCCCAGCATTTT. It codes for CASSQGQGAFNQPQHF.

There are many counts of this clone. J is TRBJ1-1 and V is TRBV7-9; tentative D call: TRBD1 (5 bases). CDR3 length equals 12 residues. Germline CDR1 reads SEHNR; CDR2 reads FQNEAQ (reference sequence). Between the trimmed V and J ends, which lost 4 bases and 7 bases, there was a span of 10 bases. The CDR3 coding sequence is TGTGCCAGCAGCTCGCAGGGAGGTGAAGCTTTCTTT. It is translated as CASSSQGGEAFF.

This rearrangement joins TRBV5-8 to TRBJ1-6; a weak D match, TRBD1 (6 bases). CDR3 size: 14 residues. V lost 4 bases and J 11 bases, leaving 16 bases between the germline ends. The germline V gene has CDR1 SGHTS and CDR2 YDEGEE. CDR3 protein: CASSGGQPSTPLHF. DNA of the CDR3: TGTGCCAGCAGCGGTGGACAGCCTTCGACACCCCTCCACTTT.

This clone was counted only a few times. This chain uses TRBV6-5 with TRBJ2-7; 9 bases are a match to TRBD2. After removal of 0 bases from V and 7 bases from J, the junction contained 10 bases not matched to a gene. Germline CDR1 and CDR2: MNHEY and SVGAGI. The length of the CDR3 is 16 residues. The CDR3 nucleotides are TGTGCCAGCAGTTACTCCCGACTAGCGGACCTCTGGGAGCAGTACTTC. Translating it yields CASSYSRLADLWEQYF.

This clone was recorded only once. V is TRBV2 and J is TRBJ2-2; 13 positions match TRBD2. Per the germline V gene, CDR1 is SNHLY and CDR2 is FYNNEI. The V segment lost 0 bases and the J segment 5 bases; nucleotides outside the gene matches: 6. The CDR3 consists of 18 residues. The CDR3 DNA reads TGTGCCAGCAGTGAAGCGGTAGGACTAGCGGGAGTTACCGGGGAGCTGTTTTTT. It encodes CASSEAVGLAGVTGELFF.

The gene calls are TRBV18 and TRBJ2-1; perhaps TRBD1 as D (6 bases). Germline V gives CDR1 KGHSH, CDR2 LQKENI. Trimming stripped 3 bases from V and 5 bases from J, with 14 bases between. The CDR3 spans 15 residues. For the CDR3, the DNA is TGTGCCAGCTCACCCTCCTGGGGGCGTAACAATGAGCAGTTCTTC. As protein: CASSPSWGRNNEQFF.

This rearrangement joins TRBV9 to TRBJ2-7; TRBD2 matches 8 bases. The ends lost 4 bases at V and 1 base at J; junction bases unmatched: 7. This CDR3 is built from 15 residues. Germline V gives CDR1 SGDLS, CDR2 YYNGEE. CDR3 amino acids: CASSPRSSGSYEQYF. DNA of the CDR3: TGTGCCAGCAGCCCGAGATCTAGCGGGTCCTACGAGCAGTACTTC.

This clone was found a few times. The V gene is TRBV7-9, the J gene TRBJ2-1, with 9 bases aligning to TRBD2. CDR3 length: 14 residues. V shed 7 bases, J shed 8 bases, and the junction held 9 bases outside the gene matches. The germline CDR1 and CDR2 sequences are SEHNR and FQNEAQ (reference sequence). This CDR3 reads CASKAGGPWDEQFF. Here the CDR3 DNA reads TGTGCCAGCAAGGCGGGGGGGCCTTGGGATGAGCAGTTCTTC.

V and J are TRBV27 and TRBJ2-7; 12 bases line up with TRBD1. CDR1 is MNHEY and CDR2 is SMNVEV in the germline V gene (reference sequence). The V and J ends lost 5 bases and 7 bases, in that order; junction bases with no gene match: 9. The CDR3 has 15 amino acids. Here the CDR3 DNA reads TGTGCCAGCAGTAAATCCGGGACAGGGGGCCGTGAGCAGTACTTC. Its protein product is CASSKSGTGGREQYF.

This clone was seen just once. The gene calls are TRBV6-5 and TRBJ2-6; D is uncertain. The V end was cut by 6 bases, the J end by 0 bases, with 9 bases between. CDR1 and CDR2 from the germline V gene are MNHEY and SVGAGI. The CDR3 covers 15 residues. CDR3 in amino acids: CASRQPLSGANVLTF. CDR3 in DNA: TGTGCCAGCAGACAGCCTCTCTCTGGGGCCAACGTCCTGACTTTC.

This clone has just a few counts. In nucleotides, the CDR3 is TGTGCCAGCAGCCCTCGTAGCGGGGGAAACCCTTGGGGGAATGAGCAGTTCTTC. Translated, it gives CASSPRSGGNPWGNEQFF. This sequence joins TRBV5-4 and TRBJ2-1, with 9 bases identical to TRBD2. This CDR3 is built from 18 residues. The V gene's germline CDR1 is SGHNT and CDR2 YYREEE (reference sequence). After removal of 4 bases from V and 7 bases from J, the junction contained 18 bases not matched to a gene.

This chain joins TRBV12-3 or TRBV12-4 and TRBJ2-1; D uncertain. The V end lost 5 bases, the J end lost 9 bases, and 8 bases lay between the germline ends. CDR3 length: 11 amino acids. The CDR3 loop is CASSELGEQFF. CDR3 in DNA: TGTGCCAGCAGTGAGCTCGGTGAGCAGTTCTTC.

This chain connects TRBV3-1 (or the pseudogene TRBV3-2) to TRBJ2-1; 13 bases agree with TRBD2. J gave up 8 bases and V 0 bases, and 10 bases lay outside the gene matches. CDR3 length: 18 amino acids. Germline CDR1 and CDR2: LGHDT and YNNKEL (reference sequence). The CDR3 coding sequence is TGTGCCAGCAGCCAAGATATGGGACTAGCGGGATGGGTGCATGAGCAGTTCTTC. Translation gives CASSQDMGLAGWVHEQFF.

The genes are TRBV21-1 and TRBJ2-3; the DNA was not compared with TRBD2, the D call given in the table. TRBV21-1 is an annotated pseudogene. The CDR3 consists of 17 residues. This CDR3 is CASSPTPGTSGNGTQYF. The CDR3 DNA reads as TGTGCCAGCAGCCCCACCCCCGGGACTAGCGGGAATGGTACGCAGTATTTT.

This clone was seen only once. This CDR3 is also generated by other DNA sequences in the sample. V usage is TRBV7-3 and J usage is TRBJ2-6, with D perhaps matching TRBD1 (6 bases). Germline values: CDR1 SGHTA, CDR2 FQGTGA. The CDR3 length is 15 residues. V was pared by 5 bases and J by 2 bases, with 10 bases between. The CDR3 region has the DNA TGTGCCAGCAGCCTGCAGGGGACTGGGGCCAACGTCCTGACTTTC. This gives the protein CASSLQGTGANVLTF.

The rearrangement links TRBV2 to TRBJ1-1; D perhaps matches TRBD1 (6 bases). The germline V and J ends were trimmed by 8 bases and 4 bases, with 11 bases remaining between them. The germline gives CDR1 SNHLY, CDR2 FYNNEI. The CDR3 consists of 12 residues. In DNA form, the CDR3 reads TGTGCCAGCGGAAGGGGGTTCACTGAAGCTTTCTTT. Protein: CASGRGFTEAFF.